The 19 T cell receptor beta chains in this list originate from one sample, sequenced in a study of preoperative IRX-2 immunotherapy in early breast cancer (dated by TCRdb to about 2019). Library construction relied on the immunoSEQ multiplex PCR assay. Not all clones reach the TCRdb copy of this immuneACCESS table, which keeps in-frame sequences only. Checked studies attribute under half of the gap to unresolved V genes and leave the rest unexplained. Across this sample there are under 50,000 clones, with about four fifths seen only once. Around 1.5% of the sample rests with the top ten. Read against the paper, the sample's treatment or condition label means: preoperative locoregional IRX-2 cytokine immunotherapy. The specimen was lymph node tissue, collected after IRX-2 immunotherapy. These receptors were obtained from a human donor with breast cancer.

The chain combines TRBV11-3 with TRBJ1-5, with TRBD1 matching over 10 bases. The CDR3 contains 16 residues. The V gene end was trimmed by 3 bases and the J gene end by 0 bases; junction bases not matched to a gene: 2. Per the germline V gene, CDR1 is SGHNT and CDR2 is YENEEA. CDR3 DNA sequence: TGTGCCAGCAGCTTGGGACAGGGGTATAGCAATCAGCCCCAGCATTTT. It specifies CASSLGQGYSNQPQHF.

This clone has a handful of counts. This chain links TRBV15 with TRBJ1-4; TRBD1 agrees at 11 bases. There are 15 residues in the CDR3. From germline, CDR1 is LNHNV and CDR2 YYDKDF (reference sequence). Germline trimming cut 5 bases from V and 8 bases from J; bases unmatched to any gene: 7. The CDR3: CATSGTGGLGEKLFF. CDR3 DNA sequence: TGTGCCACCAGCGGGACAGGGGGTCTAGGGGAAAAACTGTTTTTT. The variable domain in full, completed from reference TRBV15 and TRBJ1-4, reads DAMVIQNPRYQVTQFGKPVTLSCSQTLNHNVMYWYQQKSSQAPKLLFHYYDKDFNNEADTPDNFQSRRPNTSFCFLDIRSPGLGDTAMYLCATSGTGGLGEKLFFGSGTQLSVL.

The V gene is TRBV28, the J gene TRBJ1-2; D is unresolved. The V and J ends lost 5 bases and 5 bases respectively, with 12 bases between them. CDR3 length: 13 residues. Germline CDR1 reads MDHEN; CDR2 reads SYDVKM. CDR3 in DNA: TGTGCCAGCAGTCGGACGGCATTATATGGCTACACCTTC. Translated, it gives CASSRTALYGYTF.

This clone is a singleton in its sample. The CDR3, as DNA: TGTGCCATCAGTGAGCTCGTAGGGGGCTACGGCTACACCTTC. It translates to CAISELVGGYGYTF. The chain uses TRBV10-3 and TRBJ1-2; 7 nucleotides match TRBD1. The CDR3 length is 14 residues. The V gene end was trimmed by 2 bases and the J gene end by 8 bases; junction bases not matched to a gene: 8. CDR1 is ENHRY, CDR2 SYGVKD, per germline.

This chain joins TRBV19 and TRBJ2-5, with D maybe TRBD1 (6 bases). V lost 9 bases, J lost 0 bases, and 11 bases lay in between. Germline CDR1 reads LNHDA; CDR2 reads SQIVND (reference sequence). This CDR3 is 13 amino acids long. The CDR3 DNA is TGTGCCAGCGAGGGGGACAACCAAGAGACCCAGTACTTC. Translating gives CASEGDNQETQYF.

This chain connects TRBV6-8 to TRBJ1-1; the D is unclear. The CDR3 contains 15 residues. Trimming removed 7 bases from V and 11 bases from J, with 26 bases in between. Germline V lookup: CDR1 MNHGY, CDR2 SAAAGT. The CDR3 here is CASIPTRDPYMRAFF. The DNA of the CDR3 is TGTGCCAGCATCCCGACTCGTGACCCCTACATGCGGGCTTTCTTT.

The chain combines TRBV2 with TRBJ1-1; TRBD1 aligns across 7 bases. The CDR3 extends over 17 amino acids. V gave up 8 bases and J gave up 7 bases; unmatched junction bases: 22. CDR1 is SNHLY and CDR2 is FYNNEI in the germline V gene. The CDR3 loop is CASRPPGGFLLGGEAFF. As DNA, the CDR3 is TGTGCCAGCCGGCCCCCAGGGGGTTTCTTACTTGGGGGTGAAGCTTTCTTT. The complete variable domain, with remaining parts taken from reference TRBV2 and TRBJ1-1, reads EPEVTQTPSHQVTQMGQEVILRCVPISNHLYFYWYRQILGQKVEFLVSFYNNEISEKSEIFDDQFSVERPDGSNFTLKIRSTKLEDSAMYFCASRPPGGFLLGGEAFFGQGTRLTVV.

The chain carries TRBV6-8 and TRBJ2-1, with TRBD2 matching over 9 bases. V was pared by 4 bases and J by 3 bases, with 16 bases of the junction left unmatched. The CDR3 extends over 19 amino acids. Germline V CDR1 and CDR2: MNHGY, SAAAGT. The CDR3 DNA follows: TGTGCCAGCAGTTCCTACCGCAGCGGGGGGCCTTACTACTACAATGAGCAGTTCTTC. It encodes CASSSYRSGGPYYYNEQFF.

The chain has TRBV5-1 and TRBJ2-1; D perhaps matches TRBD2 (5 bases). The V end lost 0 bases, the J end lost 5 bases, and 12 bases lay between the germline ends. Germline CDR1 is SGHRS and CDR2 is YFSETQ. The length of the CDR3 is 15 residues. CDR3 DNA: TGCGCCAGCAGCTTGGTGGACTCCCTTGACAATGAGCAGTTCTTC. Amino acid sequence: CASSLVDSLDNEQFF.

The rearrangement uses TRBV7-6 and TRBJ2-7; TRBD2 matches 7 bases. Germline V gene data show CDR1 as SGHVS and CDR2 as FNYEAQ. V lost 5 bases to trimming and J lost 0 bases; unmatched junction nucleotides: 7. The CDR3 spans 15 residues. The CDR3 reads CASSTQRGPSYEQYF. The CDR3 DNA sequence: TGTGCCAGCAGCACCCAGCGGGGCCCCTCCTACGAGCAGTACTTC.

The rearrangement joins TRBV11-3 to TRBJ2-3; D gene uncertain. Germline V gene data show CDR1 as SGHNT and CDR2 as YENEEA. CDR3 length: 15 amino acids. With 3 bases removed from V and 1 base from J, the gap between germline ends came to 11 bases. CDR3 protein: CASSFRTVGTDTQYF. The CDR3, as DNA: TGTGCCAGCAGCTTCCGCACAGTGGGCACAGATACGCAGTATTTT.

This chain joins TRBV11-3 and TRBJ1-4; no reliable D call. From germline, CDR1 is SGHNT and CDR2 YENEEA. Trimming took 3 bases from V and 0 from J, leaving 8 bases between them. The CDR3 is made up of 15 amino acids. CDR3 sequence: CASSFGRATNEKLFF. DNA for the CDR3: TGTGCCAGCAGCTTCGGACGTGCAACTAATGAAAAACTGTTTTTT. Drawing the rest from reference TRBV11-3 and TRBJ1-4, the complete variable domain is EAGVVQSPRYKIIEKKQPVAFWCNPISGHNTLYWYLQNLGQGPELLIRYENEEAVDDSQLPKDRFSAERLKGVDSTLKIQPAELGDSAVYLCASSFGRATNEKLFFGSGTQLSVL.

The V and J genes are TRBV6-8 and TRBJ2-7; a possible D gene is TRBD1 (7 bases). The CDR3 runs to 14 residues. The germline V gene encodes CDR1 MNHGY and CDR2 SAAAGT. V gave up 6 bases and J gave up 9 bases, with 21 bases separating them. The CDR3 bases are TGTGCCAGCAGCGGACAGGCGGGGTCAGCGGTGCAGTACTTC. This translates into CASSGQAGSAVQYF.

This clone came up a few times. The chain combines TRBV28 with TRBJ1-6; possibly TRBD1 for D (5 bases). The CDR3 sequence is 15 residues long. Germline V CDR1 and CDR2: MDHEN, SYDVKM. The germline V and J ends were trimmed by 10 bases and 5 bases, with 18 bases remaining between them. The CDR3 coding sequence is TGTGCCACTAGACCGCCGGGACGGGATAATTCACCCCTCCACTTT. Residues: CATRPPGRDNSPLHF.

V usage is TRBV28 and J usage is TRBJ2-3, with D hard to call. V was pared by 8 bases and J by 1 base, with 10 bases between. This CDR3 is 13 amino acids long. Germline assignment: CDR1 MDHEN and CDR2 SYDVKM. CDR3 in amino acids: CASGSQGTDTQYF. The CDR3 coding sequence is TGTGCCAGCGGGTCTCAGGGCACAGATACGCAGTATTTT.

J is TRBJ1-1 and V is TRBV10-1, with D unresolved. Trimming left V 5 bases short and J 0 bases short, with 16 bases between. This CDR3 spans 16 amino acids. The germline CDR1 and CDR2 sequences are WNHNN and SYGVQD (reference sequence). CDR3 nucleotides: TGCGCCAGCAGTCCCCTCCCGGATTCTATGAACACTGAAGCTTTCTTT. Amino acid sequence: CASSPLPDSMNTEAFF.

Sample share makes this clone medium-sized. The chain joins TRBV11-3 to TRBJ1-2; tentatively, D is TRBD1 (6 bases). Trimming pared 5 bases from V and 8 bases from J, leaving 21 bases between. The CDR3 is made up of 15 amino acids. Germline assignment: CDR1 SGHNT and CDR2 YENEEA. The CDR3 protein is CASSPGRFGGGGYTF. CDR3 bases: TGTGCCAGCAGCCCAGGCCGTTTTGGAGGGGGAGGCTACACCTTC.

The chain links TRBV7-5 to TRBJ2-5; TRBD1 is taken as the D call from the table, unchecked against the DNA. TRBV7-5 is noted as a pseudogene. The CDR3 covers 15 residues. The CDR3 bases are TGTGCCAGCAGCTTCCTTGGGACAGGGAAAGAGACCCAGTACTTC. It codes for CASSFLGTGKETQYF.

Notes on this clone: The same CDR3 can be traced to other DNA sequences in this sample. V usage is TRBV5-1 and J usage is TRBJ1-6; TRBD1 is a possible D gene (6 bases). This CDR3 spans 15 amino acids. Germline V gives CDR1 SGHRS, CDR2 YFSETQ. Trimming took off 0 bases at V and 2 bases at J, with 6 bases between the two ends. The CDR3 DNA is TGCGCCAGCAGCTTGGAGGGGGCCTATAATTCACCCCTCCACTTT. Translation gives CASSLEGAYNSPLHF. The full variable domain, rest sourced from reference TRBV5-1 and TRBJ1-6, is KAGVTQTPRYLIKTRGQQVTLSCSPISGHRSVSWYQQTPGQGLQFLFEYFSETQRNKGNFPGRFSGRQFSNSRSEMNVSTLELGDSALYLCASSLEGAYNSPLHFGNGTRLTVT.